The clone carrying this T cell receptor (beta chain) was recorded once. No antigen is known for it. Data came from immunoSEQ multiplex PCR; TCRdb stores just in-frame clones and leaves some out. The table records more than 35,000 clones, around four fifths of them present only once. CDR1 is LGHNA, CDR2 YNFKEQ, per germline. This CDR3 has 14 residues. The V and J ends lost 0 bases and 5 bases, in that order; junction bases with no gene match: 3. Naive and memory CD4+ T cells were separated from cryopreserved PBMCs. 75,000 to 100,000 naive or memory CD4+ cells were cultured with CEF peptides for roughly 10 days. This entry comes from a study of CD4 T cells in relation to SARS-CoV-2 and coronaviruses. Overall study: After roughly ten days of antigen culture, PBMC TCR beta CDR3s were sequenced. A couple of subjects were Hispanic; patients were roughly 8 males and a few females.

This chain connects TRBV4-2 to TRBJ2-5, with 7 bases matching TRBD2. The sample consisted of memory CD4+ T cells from PBMCs, cultured in vitro. The source of this sequence is an adult with COVID-19. The CDR3 reads CASSQDPGRETQYF. As DNA, the CDR3 is TGTGCCAGCAGCCAAGATCCCGGGAGGGAGACCCAGTACTTC.